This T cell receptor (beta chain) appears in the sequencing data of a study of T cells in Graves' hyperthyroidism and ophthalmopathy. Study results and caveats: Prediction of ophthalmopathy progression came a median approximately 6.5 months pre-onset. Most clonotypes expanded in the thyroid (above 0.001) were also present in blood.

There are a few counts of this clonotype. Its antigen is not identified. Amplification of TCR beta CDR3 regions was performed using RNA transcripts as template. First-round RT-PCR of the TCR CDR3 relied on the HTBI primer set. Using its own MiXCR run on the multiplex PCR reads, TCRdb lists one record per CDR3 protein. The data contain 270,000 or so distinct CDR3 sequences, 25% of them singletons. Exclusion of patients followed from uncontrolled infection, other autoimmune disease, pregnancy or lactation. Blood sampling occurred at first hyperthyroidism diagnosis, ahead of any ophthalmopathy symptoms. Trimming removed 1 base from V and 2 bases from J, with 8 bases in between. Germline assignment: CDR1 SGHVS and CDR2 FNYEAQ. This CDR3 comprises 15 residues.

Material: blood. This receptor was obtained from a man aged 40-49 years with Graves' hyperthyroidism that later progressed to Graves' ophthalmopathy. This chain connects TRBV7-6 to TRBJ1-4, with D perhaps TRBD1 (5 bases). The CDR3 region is CASSLVGTTNEKLFF. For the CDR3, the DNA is TGTGCCAGCAGCTTAGTAGGGACGACTAATGAAAAACTGTTTTTT.